The 14 T cell receptor beta chains below come from one sample, sequenced in a study of regulatory T cells in long-lasting Graves disease. The time point denotes: newly diagnosed GD, antithyroid drugs for less than 3 months. From RNA extracted from PBMCs, the TCR library was made. Arm-PCR of CDR3 regions and iRepertoire HTBI primers were used to build TCR beta libraries. TCRdb reprocessed the multiplex PCR reads with MiXCR, giving one entry per CDR3 protein. The sample has 350,000 to 400,000 distinct CDR3 sequences, around 15% seen once. This sample comprised peripheral blood mononuclear cells (PBMCs), obtained at new diagnosis, from a patient treated with antithyroid drugs. The receptors were gathered from a female donor with Graves disease.

This clonotype was seen ten or more times. The chain is built from TRBV6-1 and TRBJ1-1; 11 bases are a match to TRBD1. This CDR3 has 15 amino acids. CDR1 and CDR2 (germline): MNHNS, SASEGT. V gave up 3 bases and J gave up 5 bases; unmatched junction bases: 5. DNA of the CDR3: TGTGCCAGCAGTGACGCCGGGACAGGGGGGACTGAAGCTTTCTTT. It translates to CASSDAGTGGTEAFF.

The sample holds many counts of this clonotype. The chain joins TRBV12-5 to TRBJ2-2, with D possibly TRBD2 on 6 matching bases. V lost 0 bases and J lost 4, with 18 bases in between. This CDR3 region has 18 residues. Germline assignment: CDR1 LGHNT and CDR2 FRNRAP. The CDR3 nucleotides read TGTGCTAGTGGTTTGGTACTAGGAGGGGTGGGCGGCACCGGGGAGCTGTTTTTT. Its protein is CASGLVLGGVGGTGELFF.

The chain combines TRBV20-1 with TRBJ2-3, with TRBD2 matching over 9 bases. The CDR3 spans 16 residues. Germline V lookup: CDR1 DFQATT, CDR2 SNEGSKA (reference sequence). Trimming cost V 2 bases and J 0 bases; bases outside gene matches: 6. DNA for the CDR3: TGCAGTGCTAGATTCGGGACTAGCCCTAGCACAGATACGCAGTATTTT. It yields the protein CSARFGTSPSTDTQYF.

CDR3 in amino acids: CASNGITAYNEKLFF. CDR3 bases: TGTGCCAGCAATGGGATAACAGCTTATAATGAAAAACTGTTTTTT. The chain couples TRBV2 to TRBJ1-4; D gene ambiguous. Germline CDR1 and CDR2: SNHLY and FYNNEI. V was clipped by 7 bases and J by 4 bases, with 16 bases between them. The CDR3 is 15 amino acids. Combining the CDR3 with reference TRBV2 and TRBJ1-4 gives the whole variable domain EPEVTQTPSHQVTQMGQEVILRCVPISNHLYFYWYRQILGQKVEFLVSFYNNEISEKSEIFDDQFSVERPDGSNFTLKIRSTKLEDSAMYFCASNGITAYNEKLFFGSGTQLSVL.

This clonotype has just a few counts. V is TRBV9 and J is TRBJ2-7, with a tentative D call TRBD2 (6 bases). The CDR3 extends over 15 amino acids. CDR1 and CDR2 (germline): SGDLS, YYNGEE. V lost 0 bases and J lost 0, with 10 bases in between. DNA of the CDR3: TGTGCCAGCAGCGTAGGGGCGGGGACCTCCTACGAGCAGTACTTC. Its translation: CASSVGAGTSYEQYF.

Concerning this clonotype: This sequence may be a read error, since a much larger clone differs from it by one base. This chain connects TRBV20-1 to TRBJ2-1, with a weak D call TRBD2 (7 bases). CDR3 length: 15 amino acids. Germline CDR1 is DFQATT and CDR2 is SNEGSKA (reference sequence). V was cut by 1 base and J by 3 bases, with 13 bases left in between. CDR3 coding DNA: TGCAGTGCTAGAGGTCCGGGGGGCGACTACAATGAGCAGTTCTTC. This codes for CSARGPGGDYNEQFF.

This clonotype was seen repeatedly, ten times or more. The V gene is TRBV5-1, the J gene TRBJ2-5, with TRBD2 matching over 12 bases. The CDR3 length is 17 residues. The germline V gene has CDR1 SGHRS and CDR2 YFSETQ. Germline trimming cut 0 bases from V and 4 bases from J; bases unmatched to any gene: 7. CDR3 protein: CASSLEPSGRVGETQYF. DNA of the CDR3: TGCGCCAGCAGCTTGGAACCTAGCGGGAGGGTCGGAGAGACCCAGTACTTC.

The rearrangement links TRBV2 to TRBJ1-1; D not resolved. V was clipped by 5 bases and J by 4 bases, with 14 bases between them. Germline-derived CDR1 and CDR2 are SNHLY and FYNNEI. The CDR3 totals 14 residues. The chain's CDR3 is CASSNPLVGTEAFF. The CDR3 DNA reads TGTGCCAGCAGTAACCCTCTGGTGGGCACTGAAGCTTTCTTT.

CDR3 sequence: CASSESSGSAGNTIYF. The DNA of the CDR3 is TGTGCCAGCAGTGAATCCTCAGGGTCGGCTGGAAACACCATATATTTT. The V gene is TRBV6-1, the J gene TRBJ1-3, with a tentative D call TRBD1 (5 bases). CDR1 is MNHNS and CDR2 is SASEGT in the germline V gene. The CDR3 totals 16 residues. V gave up 2 bases and J gave up 2 bases, with 13 bases separating them.

The chain links TRBV7-3 to TRBJ2-5, with D hard to call. V was trimmed by 5 bases and J by 0 bases, leaving 7 bases between them. The CDR3 covers 13 residues. Germline V gene lookup returns CDR1 SGHTA and CDR2 FQGTGA. In DNA, the CDR3 is TGTGCCAGCAGCAATGACTACCAAGAGACCCAGTACTTC. Amino acid sequence: CASSNDYQETQYF.

This clonotype has a handful of counts. The chain carries TRBV6-1 and TRBJ2-1; perhaps TRBD2 as D (7 bases). The germline CDR1 and CDR2 sequences are MNHNS and SASEGT. V was pared by 5 bases and J by 7 bases, with 21 bases between. There are 16 residues in the CDR3. This CDR3 reads CASSRTSSRGANEQFF. The DNA for the CDR3 is TGTGCCAGCAGTCGTACATCCTCTCGGGGGGCAAATGAGCAGTTCTTC.

The chain employs TRBV9 and TRBJ2-3; 8 positions match TRBD1. After removal of 6 bases from V and 6 bases from J, the junction contained 9 bases not matched to a gene. CDR1 and CDR2 (germline): SGDLS, YYNGEE. The CDR3 sequence is 14 residues long. CDR3 residues: CASNSGTGGDTQYF. As DNA, the CDR3 is TGTGCCAGCAACTCGGGTACAGGGGGGGATACGCAGTATTTT.

This chain uses TRBV4-1 with TRBJ1-1, with D maybe TRBD1 (5 bases). Between the trimmed V and J ends, which lost 0 bases and 5 bases, there was a span of 10 bases. In germline, CDR1 is MGHRA, CDR2 YSYEKL. The CDR3 spans 14 residues. CDR3 in amino acids: CASSQEVGVTEAFF. In DNA, the CDR3 is TGCGCCAGCAGCCAAGAAGTAGGGGTTACTGAAGCTTTCTTT.

This clonotype was picked up a small number of times. V and J are TRBV9 and TRBJ1-4; weak D call: TRBD1 (6 bases). Germline CDR1 and CDR2: SGDLS and YYNGEE. With 2 bases removed from V and 7 bases from J, the gap between germline ends came to 21 bases. The CDR3 spans 17 residues. CDR3 sequence (DNA): TGTGCCAGCAGCGTCTCAGGGGAAGTAACGCAGAGTGAAAAACTGTTTTTT. This translates into CASSVSGEVTQSEKLFF.